This TCR beta chain was observed in a study of T cells in Graves' hyperthyroidism and ophthalmopathy. Researchers amplified the TCR beta CDR3 regions from RNA transcripts. Primed by the HTBI set, a first-round RT-PCR was run on the TCR CDR3. TCRdb re-analysed the multiplex PCR reads in MiXCR, keeping a single row per CDR3 protein. The sample carries some 700,000 distinct CDR3 sequences, 17% recorded once. This clonotype turned up a few times. Germline CDR1 MDHEN, CDR2 SYDVKM. V gave up 4 bases and J gave up 2 bases, with 9 bases separating them. There are 13 residues in the CDR3. The J gene is TRBJ2-7, the V gene TRBV28; D gene uncertain. Sequencing input: blood. The TCR was taken from a man aged 45-65 years with Graves' hyperthyroidism. The CDR3 DNA follows: TGTGCCAGCAGTTGGCCTACCGCCTACGAGCAGTACTTC. Its translation is CASSWPTAYEQYF.